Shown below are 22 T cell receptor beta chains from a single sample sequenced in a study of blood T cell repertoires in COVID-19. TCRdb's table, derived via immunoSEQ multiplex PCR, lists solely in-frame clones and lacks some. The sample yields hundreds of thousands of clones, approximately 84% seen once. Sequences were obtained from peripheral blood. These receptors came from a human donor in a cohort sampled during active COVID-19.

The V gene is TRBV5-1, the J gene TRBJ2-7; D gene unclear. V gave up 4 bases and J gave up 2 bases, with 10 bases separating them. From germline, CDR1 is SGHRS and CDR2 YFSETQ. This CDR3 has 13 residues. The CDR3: CASSNGVTYEQYF. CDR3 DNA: TGCGCCAGCAGCAACGGAGTTACCTACGAGCAGTACTTC.

Here the CDR3 reads CASSPGTGGLNQPQHF. DNA of the CDR3: TGTGCCAGCAGTCCCGGGACAGGGGGCCTCAATCAGCCCCAGCATTTT. The rearrangement links TRBV27 to TRBJ1-5; TRBD1 agrees at 12 bases. Germline V gives CDR1 MNHEY, CDR2 SMNVEV (reference sequence). The CDR3 consists of 16 residues. Trimming removed 5 bases from V and 3 bases from J; junction bases left unmatched: 5.

CDR3: CASSSIAGIRTEAFF. The CDR3 nucleotides read TGTGCCAGCAGCTCCATCGCGGGGATTCGCACTGAAGCTTTCTTT. The gene calls are TRBV7-2 and TRBJ1-1; unclear D gene. The length of the CDR3 is 15 residues. The V and J ends lost 4 bases and 4 bases respectively, with 16 bases between them. CDR1 is SGHTA, CDR2 FQGNSA, per germline.

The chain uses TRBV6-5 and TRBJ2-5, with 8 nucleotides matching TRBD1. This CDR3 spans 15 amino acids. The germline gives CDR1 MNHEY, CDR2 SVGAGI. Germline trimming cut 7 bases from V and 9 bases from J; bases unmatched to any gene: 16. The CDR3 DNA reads TGTGCCAGCACCCCAGCGGACAGGGCCCACGCGGCCCAGTACTTC. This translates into CASTPADRAHAAQYF.

DNA for the CDR3: TGTGCCAGCAGTGCAGGGAAGCAGTACTTC. Translated: CASSAGKQYF. The chain links TRBV2 to TRBJ2-7, with D possibly matching TRBD1 (5 bases). Per the germline V gene, CDR1 is SNHLY and CDR2 is FYNNEI. The CDR3 extends over 10 amino acids. Trimming pared 4 bases from V and 8 bases from J, leaving 6 bases between.

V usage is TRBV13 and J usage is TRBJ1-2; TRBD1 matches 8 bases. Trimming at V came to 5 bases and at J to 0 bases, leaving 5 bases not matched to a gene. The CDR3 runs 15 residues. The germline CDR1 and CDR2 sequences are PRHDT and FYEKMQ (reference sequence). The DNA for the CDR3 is TGTGCCAGCAGCCGACAGGGGCCAGCTAACTATGGCTACACCTTC. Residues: CASSRQGPANYGYTF.

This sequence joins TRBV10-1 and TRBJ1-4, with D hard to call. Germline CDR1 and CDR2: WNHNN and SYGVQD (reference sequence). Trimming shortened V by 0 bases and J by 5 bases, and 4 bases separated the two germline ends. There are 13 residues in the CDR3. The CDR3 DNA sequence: TGCGCCAGCAGTGAGTCTCGGAATGAAAAACTGTTTTTT. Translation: CASSESRNEKLFF.

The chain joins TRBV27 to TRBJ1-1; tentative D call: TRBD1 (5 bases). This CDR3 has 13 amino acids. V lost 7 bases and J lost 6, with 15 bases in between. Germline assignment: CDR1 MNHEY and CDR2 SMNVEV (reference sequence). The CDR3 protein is CASKSARVAEAFF. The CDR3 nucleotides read TGTGCCAGCAAATCCGCCAGGGTTGCTGAAGCTTTCTTT.

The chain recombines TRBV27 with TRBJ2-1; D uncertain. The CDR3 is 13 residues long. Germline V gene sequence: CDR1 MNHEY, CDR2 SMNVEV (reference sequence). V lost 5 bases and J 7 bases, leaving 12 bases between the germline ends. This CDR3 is CASSTHPGNEQFF. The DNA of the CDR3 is TGTGCCAGCAGTACCCATCCCGGGAATGAGCAGTTCTTC.

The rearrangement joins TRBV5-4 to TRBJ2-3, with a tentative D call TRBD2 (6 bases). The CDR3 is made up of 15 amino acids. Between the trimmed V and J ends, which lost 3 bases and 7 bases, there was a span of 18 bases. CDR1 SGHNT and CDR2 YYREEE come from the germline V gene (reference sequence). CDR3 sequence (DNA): TGTGCCAGCAGCTCCGCAGGCGGGGCCGGATATACGCAGTATTTT. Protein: CASSSAGGAGYTQYF.

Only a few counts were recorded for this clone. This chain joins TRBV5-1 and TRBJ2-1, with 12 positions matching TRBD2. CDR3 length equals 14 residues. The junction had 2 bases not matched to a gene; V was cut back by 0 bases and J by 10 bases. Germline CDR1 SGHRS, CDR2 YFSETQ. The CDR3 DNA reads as TGCGCCAGCAGCTTGGCAACTAGCGGGGGGGAGCAGTTCTTC. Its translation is CASSLATSGGEQFF.

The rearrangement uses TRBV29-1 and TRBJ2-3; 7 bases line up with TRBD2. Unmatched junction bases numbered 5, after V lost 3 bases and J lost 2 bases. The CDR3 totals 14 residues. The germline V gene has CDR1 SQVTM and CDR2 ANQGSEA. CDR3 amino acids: CSVDGGGNTDTQYF. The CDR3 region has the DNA TGCAGCGTTGACGGCGGGGGAAACACAGATACGCAGTATTTT.

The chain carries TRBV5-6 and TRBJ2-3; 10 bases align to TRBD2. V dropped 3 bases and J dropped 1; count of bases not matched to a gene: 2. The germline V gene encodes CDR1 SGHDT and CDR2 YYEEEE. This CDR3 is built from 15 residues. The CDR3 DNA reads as TGTGCCAGCAGCTGGGGGACTAGCGGCACAGATACGCAGTATTTT. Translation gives CASSWGTSGTDTQYF.

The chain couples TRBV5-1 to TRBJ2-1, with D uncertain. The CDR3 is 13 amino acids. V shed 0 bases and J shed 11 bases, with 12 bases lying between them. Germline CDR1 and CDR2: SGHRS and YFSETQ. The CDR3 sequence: CASSLAERAQQFF. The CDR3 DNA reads TGCGCCAGCAGCTTGGCCGAGCGAGCACAGCAGTTCTTC.

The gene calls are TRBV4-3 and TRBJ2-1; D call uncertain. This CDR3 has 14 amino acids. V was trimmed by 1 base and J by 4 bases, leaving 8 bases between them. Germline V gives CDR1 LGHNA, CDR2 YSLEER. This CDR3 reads CASSQVGSYNEQFF. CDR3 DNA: TGCGCCAGCAGCCAAGTTGGCAGTTACAATGAGCAGTTCTTC.

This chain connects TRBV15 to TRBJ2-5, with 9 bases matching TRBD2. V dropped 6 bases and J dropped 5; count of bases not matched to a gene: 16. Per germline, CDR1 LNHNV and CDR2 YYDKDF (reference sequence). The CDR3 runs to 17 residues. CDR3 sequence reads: CATSLHLLGTSFETQYF. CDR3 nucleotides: TGTGCCACCAGTCTCCACCTTCTGGGGACTAGCTTTGAGACCCAGTACTTC.

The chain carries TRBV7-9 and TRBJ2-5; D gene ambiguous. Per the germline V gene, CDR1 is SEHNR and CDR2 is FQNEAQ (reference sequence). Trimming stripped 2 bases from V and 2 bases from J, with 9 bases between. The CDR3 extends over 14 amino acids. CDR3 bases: TGTGCCAGCAGCTTACCTGTGTTGCAAGAGACCCAGTACTTC. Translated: CASSLPVLQETQYF.

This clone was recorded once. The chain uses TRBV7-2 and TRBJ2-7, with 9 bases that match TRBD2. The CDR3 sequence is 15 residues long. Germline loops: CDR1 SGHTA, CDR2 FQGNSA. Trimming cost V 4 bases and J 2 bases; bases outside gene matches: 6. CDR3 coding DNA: TGTGCCAGCAGCTCCCGGACTAGCGCGGCCTACGAGCAGTACTTC. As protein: CASSSRTSAAYEQYF.

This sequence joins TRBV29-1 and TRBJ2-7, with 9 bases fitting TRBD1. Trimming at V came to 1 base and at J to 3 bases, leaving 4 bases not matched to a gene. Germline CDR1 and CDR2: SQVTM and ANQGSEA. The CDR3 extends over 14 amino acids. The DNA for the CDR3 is TGCAGCGTTGAAGTTGGGACAGGGAGCTACGAGCAGTACTTC. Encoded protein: CSVEVGTGSYEQYF.

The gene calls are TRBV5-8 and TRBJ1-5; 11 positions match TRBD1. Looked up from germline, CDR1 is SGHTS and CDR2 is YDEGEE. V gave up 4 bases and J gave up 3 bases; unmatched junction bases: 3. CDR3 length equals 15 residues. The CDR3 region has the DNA TGTGCCAGCAGCCCGGGACAGGGGGTCAATCAGCCCCAGCATTTT. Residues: CASSPGQGVNQPQHF.

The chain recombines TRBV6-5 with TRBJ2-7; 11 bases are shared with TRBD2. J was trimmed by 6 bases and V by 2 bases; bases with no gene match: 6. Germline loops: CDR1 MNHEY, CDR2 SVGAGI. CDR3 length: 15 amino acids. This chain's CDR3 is CASSYTTSGGGEQYF. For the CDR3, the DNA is TGTGCCAGCAGTTACACCACTAGCGGGGGAGGCGAGCAGTACTTC.

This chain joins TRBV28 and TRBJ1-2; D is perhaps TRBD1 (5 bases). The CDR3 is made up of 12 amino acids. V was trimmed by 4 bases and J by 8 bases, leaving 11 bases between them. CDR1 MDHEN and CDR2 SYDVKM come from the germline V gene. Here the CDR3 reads CASSSGNSGYTF. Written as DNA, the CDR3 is TGTGCCAGCAGTTCAGGGAATAGCGGCTACACCTTC.